This T cell receptor (beta chain) appears in the sequencing data of a study of blood T cell repertoires in COVID-19. Study-wide context: Samples taken during acute and convalescent COVID-19 were collected in the United States, Italy and Spain. PBMCs, B-cell-depleted T cells, or T cells were the source of the cDNA or gDNA that made up the material.

The CDR3 spans 17 residues. V was cut by 5 bases and J by 1 base, with 16 bases left in between. Per germline, CDR1 KGHDR and CDR2 SFDVKD. The authors' processing: Estimates of nucleated cell counts were drawn from the amplification of reference gene primers. Sequenced by immunoSEQ multiplex PCR; TCRdb stores in-frame clones only, minus some. V and J calls and clone size are as listed in that table; D and trimming were resolved from the DNA. This repertoire shows fewer than 300,000 clones, around 85% found once; its top ten account for more than 4%. Two consecutive negative NP/OP PCR tests, clearance, or resolved symptoms defined Cohort 3 recovery.

Material for sequencing was PBMCs or T cells enriched from blood (not recorded which). The sequence was collected from a woman in her 30s who had recovered from COVID-19. This chain connects TRBV24-1 to TRBJ2-2, with a possible D match to TRBD2 (6 bases). The CDR3 DNA sequence: TGTGCCACCAGTGGTTATTGGCGGGGAGTGAACACCGGGGAGCTGTTTTTT. Its translation is CATSGYWRGVNTGELFF.